Listed here are 30 T cell receptor beta chains from one sample, sequenced in a study of a mutant IDH1 vaccine in newly diagnosed glioma. Time point indicated: week 47, end of study. Topical imiquimod accompanied each vaccine dose, which consisted of 300 ug of mutant IDH1 20-mer peptide. No antigen has been identified for these receptors. The protocol was immunoSEQ multiplex PCR, while the TCRdb copy is restricted to in-frame clones and leaves out a portion. The table records over 30,000 clones, around nine tenths of them present only once. The specimen was PBMCs, collected from a glioma patient whose treatment included an IDH1 peptide vaccine. Every receptor here comes from a woman aged 25 to 39 with glioma.

The rearrangement uses TRBV5-4 and TRBJ2-1; D gene unclear. The length of the CDR3 is 15 residues. CDR1 is SGHNT, CDR2 YYREEE, per germline (reference sequence). V was cut by 2 bases and J by 6 bases, with 15 bases left in between. CDR3: CASSLGPWGINEQFF. In DNA form, the CDR3 reads TGTGCCAGCAGCTTAGGCCCCTGGGGTATCAATGAGCAGTTCTTC.

V gene TRBV6-1 combines with J gene TRBJ2-3, with 9 positions matching TRBD1. V shed 1 base and J 1 base; nucleotides not matched to a gene: 12. The germline V gene encodes CDR1 MNHNS and CDR2 SASEGT. This CDR3 spans 19 amino acids. The CDR3 protein is CASSEEGGYRDRGTDTQYF. CDR3 bases: TGTGCCAGCAGTGAAGAAGGAGGGTACCGGGACAGGGGCACAGATACGCAGTATTTT.

The sample holds one count of this clone. V and J are TRBV4-2 and TRBJ1-2; D remains unclear. The germline gives CDR1 LGHNA, CDR2 YNFKEQ. Trimming pared 1 base from V and 5 bases from J, leaving 8 bases between. The CDR3 runs 13 residues. The CDR3 reads CASSQGNGYGYTF. CDR3 DNA sequence: TGTGCCAGCAGCCAAGGGAACGGATATGGCTACACCTTC.

This chain uses TRBV7-9 with TRBJ1-6; D is perhaps TRBD1 (5 bases). V lost 1 base and J 10 bases, leaving 11 bases between the germline ends. The CDR3 totals 14 residues. CDR1 is SEHNR, CDR2 FQNEAQ, per germline (reference sequence). The CDR3 bases are TGTGCCAGCAGCTTAGTGGGGTCAGGGTCACCCCTCCACTTT. It codes for CASSLVGSGSPLHF. Full variable domain (rest looked up from reference TRBV7-9 and TRBJ1-6): DTGVSQNPRHKITKRGQNVTFRCDPISEHNRLYWYRQTLGQGPEFLTYFQNEAQLEKSRLLSDRFSAERPKGSFSTLEIQRTEQGDSAMYLCASSLVGSGSPLHFGNGTRLTVT.

The rearrangement uses TRBV9 and TRBJ1-2; TRBD1 matches at 12 bases. Losses at the gene ends were 4 bases for V and 4 bases for J; bases not matched to a gene: 5. This CDR3 has 15 amino acids. CDR1 SGDLS and CDR2 YYNGEE come from the germline V gene. CDR3: CASSPGQGAIYGYTF. The DNA for the CDR3 is TGTGCCAGCAGCCCGGGACAGGGGGCGATCTATGGCTACACCTTC. Variable domain in full (rest from reference TRBV9 and TRBJ1-2): DSGVTQTPKHLITATGQRVTLRCSPRSGDLSVYWYQQSLDQGLQFLIQYYNGEERAKGNILERFSAQQFPDLHSELNLSSLELGDSALYFCASSPGQGAIYGYTFGSGTRLTVV.

This chain uses TRBV6-6 with TRBJ1-1; D is possibly TRBD1 (6 bases). Germline CDR1 reads MNHNY; CDR2 reads SVGAGI (reference sequence). The CDR3 covers 15 residues. V shed 6 bases and J shed 5 bases, with 19 bases lying between them. This chain's CDR3 is CASSAPPGVNTEAFF. CDR3 bases: TGTGCCAGCAGCGCCCCGCCAGGGGTTAATACTGAAGCTTTCTTT.

The chain employs TRBV6-6 and TRBJ2-7; the D is unclear. CDR3 length: 14 amino acids. The V gene's germline CDR1 is MNHNY and CDR2 SVGAGI (reference sequence). V gave up 0 bases and J gave up 2 bases, with 8 bases separating them. The CDR3 spells CASSYSGSPYEQYF. Here the CDR3 DNA reads TGTGCCAGCAGTTACTCTGGCTCTCCCTACGAGCAGTACTTC.

The chain uses TRBV4-1 and TRBJ2-7; the D is unclear. Germline V lookup: CDR1 MGHRA, CDR2 YSYEKL. This CDR3 region has 16 residues. Trimming left V 3 bases short and J 0 bases short, with 15 bases between. The CDR3 DNA is TGCGCCAGCAGCCACGACCAGTATTGGAACTCCTACGAGCAGTACTTC. Translating gives CASSHDQYWNSYEQYF.

The CDR3 DNA reads as TGCAGCGTTGAAGAAGGGAGGGCTGAAGCTTTCTTT. Amino acid sequence: CSVEEGRAEAFF. The rearrangement links TRBV29-1 to TRBJ1-1; D gene unclear. The V end lost 0 bases, the J end lost 6 bases, and 8 bases lay between the germline ends. The CDR3 is 12 amino acids. Looked up from germline, CDR1 is SQVTM and CDR2 is ANQGSEA. The full variable domain, with the rest looked up from reference TRBV29-1 and TRBJ1-1, is SAVISQKPSRDICQRGTSLTIQCQVDSQVTMMFWYRQQPGQSLTLIATANQGSEATYESGFVIDKFPISRPNLTFSTLTVSNMSPEDSSIYLCSVEEGRAEAFFGQGTRLTVV.

V usage is TRBV5-6 and J usage is TRBJ2-7; weak D call: TRBD2 (5 bases). This CDR3 region has 13 residues. The germline V and J ends were trimmed by 0 bases and 6 bases, with 10 bases remaining between them. CDR1 and CDR2 from the germline V gene are SGHDT and YYEEEE. CDR3 nucleotides: TGTGCCAGCAGCTTGGTGGAGGCTAGCGAGCAGTACTTC. It codes for CASSLVEASEQYF.

The table lists this clone with a few counts. The rearrangement joins TRBV29-1 to TRBJ1-1; D is undetermined. Germline CDR1 and CDR2: SQVTM and ANQGSEA. V was cut by 3 bases and J by 4 bases, with 6 bases left in between. CDR3 length: 11 residues. The CDR3 reads CSVDYGTEAFF. For the CDR3, the DNA is TGCAGCGTTGACTACGGCACTGAAGCTTTCTTT.

The chain couples TRBV29-1 to TRBJ1-1; TRBD1 matches at 7 bases. Losses at the gene ends were 6 bases for V and 0 bases for J; bases not matched to a gene: 1. CDR3 length: 12 residues. Per germline, CDR1 SQVTM and CDR2 ANQGSEA. The CDR3: CSVQGMNTEAFF. CDR3 nucleotides: TGCAGCGTACAGGGGATGAACACTGAAGCTTTCTTT.

The V and J genes are TRBV27 and TRBJ1-5; D is uncertain. Between the trimmed V and J ends, which lost 2 bases and 2 bases, there was a span of 10 bases. Germline V gives CDR1 MNHEY, CDR2 SMNVEV (reference sequence). The CDR3 extends over 15 amino acids. CDR3 loop: CASSLLPGGNQPQHF. For the CDR3, the DNA is TGTGCCAGCAGTTTACTACCCGGGGGCAATCAGCCCCAGCATTTT.

The J gene is TRBJ2-7, the V gene TRBV14, with a possible D match to TRBD1 (6 bases). Trimming shortened V by 3 bases and J by 2 bases, and 14 bases separated the two germline ends. Germline V gene sequence: CDR1 SGHDN, CDR2 FVKESK. The CDR3 runs 15 residues. The CDR3 spells CASSQGNRVAYEQYF. The CDR3 DNA reads as TGTGCCAGCAGCCAGGGGAACAGGGTGGCCTACGAGCAGTACTTC.

The rearrangement joins TRBV12-5 to TRBJ2-2, with D possibly being TRBD1 (7 bases). Germline CDR1 LGHNT, CDR2 FRNRAP. This CDR3 is built from 16 residues. The V gene lost 10 bases and the J gene lost 5 bases, with 23 bases spanning the gap. CDR3 coding DNA: TGTGCTACCCAGGGCCGGGGGCCCAGGGGGACCGGGGAGCTGTTTTTT. As protein: CATQGRGPRGTGELFF.

The chain recombines TRBV6-1 with TRBJ1-2, with 7 positions matching TRBD1. The CDR3 extends over 12 amino acids. The ends lost 8 bases at V and 7 bases at J; junction bases unmatched: 7. CDR1 and CDR2 from the germline V gene are MNHNS and SASEGT. CDR3 sequence (DNA): TGTGCCAGCCTTAACAGGGGCTCTGGCTACACCTTC. It translates to CASLNRGSGYTF.

The V gene is TRBV25-1, the J gene TRBJ1-1, with D possibly being TRBD1 (5 bases). The CDR3 runs to 14 residues. CDR1 MGHDK and CDR2 SYGVNS come from the germline V gene. The V gene lost 3 bases and the J gene lost 3 bases, with 11 bases spanning the gap. The CDR3 DNA sequence: TGTGCCAGCAGTGACCCAGGGAGAGACACTGAAGCTTTCTTT. Translated: CASSDPGRDTEAFF.

V and J are TRBV7-7 and TRBJ2-1, with 10 bases that match TRBD2. The trim removed 0 bases at V and 5 bases at J, leaving 4 bases unmatched. The CDR3 runs to 16 residues. Germline CDR1 and CDR2: SSHAT and FNYEAQ (reference sequence). The CDR3 loop is CASSLALAGANNEQFF. CDR3 sequence (DNA): TGTGCCAGCAGCTTAGCCCTAGCGGGGGCTAACAATGAGCAGTTCTTC.

This clone has more than one count but fewer than ten. This chain joins TRBV19 and TRBJ1-4; D is uncertain. This CDR3 spans 12 amino acids. Germline assignment: CDR1 LNHDA and CDR2 SQIVND (reference sequence). V gave up 6 bases and J gave up 4 bases, with 6 bases separating them. This chain's CDR3 is CASRWNNEKLFF. The CDR3 nucleotides are TGTGCCAGTAGGTGGAATAATGAAAAACTGTTTTTT.

V and J are TRBV5-1 and TRBJ2-1; D uncertain. The CDR3 has 12 residues. Germline assignment: CDR1 SGHRS and CDR2 YFSETQ. With 0 bases removed from V and 5 bases from J, the gap between germline ends came to 3 bases. The CDR3 reads CASSLGDNEQFF. The DNA of the CDR3 is TGCGCCAGCAGCTTGGGAGACAATGAGCAGTTCTTC.

The chain links TRBV29-1 to TRBJ1-2; unclear D gene. The ends were cut back, 0 bases at V and 8 bases at J, with 13 bases in the middle. This CDR3 is built from 13 residues. CDR1 and CDR2 (germline): SQVTM, ANQGSEA. DNA for the CDR3: TGCAGCGTTGAAGATAGGCCAGGAGGCGGCTACACCTTC. The encoded protein is CSVEDRPGGGYTF.

This chain connects TRBV5-1 to TRBJ2-7; TRBD2 is a possible D gene (5 bases). The CDR3 is made up of 14 amino acids. The V gene's germline CDR1 is SGHRS and CDR2 YFSETQ. With 7 bases removed from V and 1 base from J, the gap between germline ends came to 15 bases. The CDR3 sequence: CASRRKEGSYEQYF. In DNA, the CDR3 is TGCGCCAGCCGAAGGAAAGAGGGATCCTACGAGCAGTACTTC.

The count of this clone is one. The chain employs TRBV6-1 and TRBJ1-2, with D perhaps matching TRBD1 (5 bases). The CDR3 is made up of 15 amino acids. Germline V gene lookup returns CDR1 MNHNS and CDR2 SASEGT. Trimming pared 0 bases from V and 3 bases from J, leaving 11 bases between. The CDR3 region has the DNA TGTGCCAGCAGTGAAGCGGTACAGGTTTACTATGGCTACACCTTC. Its protein is CASSEAVQVYYGYTF.

The chain uses TRBV2 and TRBJ2-1; the match to TRBD2 covers 7 bases. Germline-derived CDR1 and CDR2 are SNHLY and FYNNEI. With V trimmed by 4 bases and J by 6 bases, 9 bases remained unmatched. There are 15 residues in the CDR3. CDR3 in amino acids: CASSVGRGASNEQFF. The DNA for the CDR3 is TGTGCCAGCAGTGTTGGGAGGGGCGCCAGCAATGAGCAGTTCTTC.

The rearrangement links TRBV7-3 to TRBJ1-2; TRBD1 matches at 9 bases. V lost 5 bases to trimming and J lost 7 bases; unmatched junction nucleotides: 5. There are 13 residues in the CDR3. CDR1 SGHTA and CDR2 FQGTGA come from the germline V gene. The CDR3 bases are TGTGCCAGCAGCCCAACAGGGGGCATTGGCTACACCTTC. Residues: CASSPTGGIGYTF.

This sequence joins TRBV6-1 and TRBJ2-7; 10 nucleotides align to TRBD1. With 6 bases clipped from V and 3 bases from J, the junction kept 8 bases outside the gene matches. CDR1 and CDR2 (germline): MNHNS, SASEGT. This CDR3 is built from 15 residues. The DNA for the CDR3 is TGTGCCAGCAGGCGGGATAGGACAGGGGGCTACGAGCAGTACTTC. Translation: CASRRDRTGGYEQYF.

The CDR3 bases are TGCGCCAGCAGCTTGTCCGGTAGCGGGAATCAGCCCCAGCATTTT. It specifies CASSLSGSGNQPQHF. J is TRBJ1-5 and V is TRBV5-1; no clear D gene. The CDR3 is 15 residues long. Germline loops: CDR1 SGHRS, CDR2 YFSETQ. V shed 1 base and J shed 4 bases, with 12 bases lying between them. Based on the CDR3 plus reference TRBV5-1 and TRBJ1-5, the full variable domain is KAGVTQTPRYLIKTRGQQVTLSCSPISGHRSVSWYQQTPGQGLQFLFEYFSETQRNKGNFPGRFSGRQFSNSRSEMNVSTLELGDSALYLCASSLSGSGNQPQHFGDGTRLSIL.

The chain combines TRBV4-1 with TRBJ2-5; D tentatively reads TRBD1 or TRBD2 (6 bases each). In germline, CDR1 is MGHRA, CDR2 YSYEKL. The CDR3 runs 15 residues. V lost 3 bases and J 5 bases, leaving 16 bases between the germline ends. This chain's CDR3 is CASSHSRGRAETQYF. CDR3 DNA: TGCGCCAGCAGCCACAGCCGGGGGCGGGCGGAGACCCAGTACTTC.

V is TRBV19 and J is TRBJ1-1; no clear D. The length of the CDR3 is 21 residues. V was trimmed by 3 bases and J by 0 bases, leaving 29 bases between them. Germline CDR1 reads LNHDA; CDR2 reads SQIVND (reference sequence). The DNA of the CDR3 is TGTGCCAGTAGTATTTCGAGACAAGGGTTGCGAGGGCTAACCATGAACACTGAAGCTTTCTTT. Its translation: CASSISRQGLRGLTMNTEAFF.

The rearrangement joins TRBV5-6 to TRBJ1-6, with a tentative D call TRBD1 (6 bases). The V gene's germline CDR1 is SGHDT and CDR2 YYEEEE. This CDR3 has 17 residues. Trimming took 0 bases from V and 4 from J, leaving 14 bases between them. The CDR3 protein is CASSLGGGGGYNSPLHF. For the CDR3, the DNA is TGTGCCAGCAGCTTGGGAGGCGGGGGCGGATATAATTCACCCCTCCACTTT.